A selection of T cell receptor beta chains follows, all from one sample in a study of shared clonotypes between healthy human individuals. The table came from immunoSEQ multiplex PCR; TCRdb's copy has only in-frame clones and leaves some out. The data hold around 2.1 million clones, with 85% to 95% observed a single time. Sample: naive CD8+ T cells from PBMCs. Receptor source: a young man in good health. Some clones in this sample may be carry-over from other donors' samples. The CDR3 runs from the conserved cysteine through the conserved F or W.

TRBJ1-4 TRBV7-2 CASSLDSRDLLEKLFF
TRBJ1-1 TRBV19 CASSIGAGNTEAFF
TRBJ2-1 TRBV6-5 CASSYSGFSYNEQFF
TRBJ1-3 TRBV4-2 CASSQDGEGAGNTIYF
TRBJ2-1 TRBV9 CASSVNRELGYNEQFF
TRBJ2-1 TRBV5-1 CASSWPGGNEQFF
TRBJ1-1 TRBV11-2 CASSARDRGRTEAFF
TRBJ2-7 TRBV7-3 CASSLLGPGTSGRWEQYF
TRBJ2-7 TRBV6-5 CASPPYEQYF
TRBJ2-1 TRBV5-6 CASSLDLAASYNEQFF
TRBJ2-1 TRBV6-5 CASSSPEGPYNEQFF
TRBJ1-2 TRBV18 CASSLKTPRTGPGSEYGYTF
TRBJ2-7 TRBV9 CASSAGDRASYEQYF
TRBJ2-7 TRBV4-2 CASSSGQPPGEQYF
TRBJ2-2 TRBV2 CASTAGRSSNTGELFF
TRBJ1-1 TRBV7-9 CASSTTGREGTEAFF
TRBJ2-7 TRBV6-5 CASSYSLGPRTYEQYF
TRBJ1-3 TRBV28 CASSFFGNTIYF
TRBJ2-7 TRBV4-1 CASSHANYRGEQYF
TRBJ2-1 TRBV7-8 CASSPDRVGNEQFF
TRBJ2-5 TRBV7-6 CASSRVGETQYF
TRBJ2-2 TRBV14 CATSGRTGELFF
TRBJ1-2 TRBV6-6 CASTMAGGYTF